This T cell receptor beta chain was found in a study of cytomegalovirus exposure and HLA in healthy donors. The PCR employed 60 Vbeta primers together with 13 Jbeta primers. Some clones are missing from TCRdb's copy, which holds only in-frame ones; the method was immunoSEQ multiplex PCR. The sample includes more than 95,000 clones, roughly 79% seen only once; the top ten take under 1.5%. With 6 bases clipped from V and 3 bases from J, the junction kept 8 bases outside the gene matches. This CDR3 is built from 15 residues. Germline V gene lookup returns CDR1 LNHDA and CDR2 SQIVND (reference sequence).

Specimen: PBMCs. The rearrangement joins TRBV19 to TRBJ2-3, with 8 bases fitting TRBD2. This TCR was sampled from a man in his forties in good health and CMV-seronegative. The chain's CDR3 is CASSPTQRGTDTQYF. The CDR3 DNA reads TGTGCCAGTAGCCCCACCCAGCGGGGGACAGATACGCAGTATTTT.